This entry lists 27 T cell receptor beta chains sequenced from one sample in a study of shared clonotypes between healthy human individuals. CD45RO negativity and positive selection for CCR7 defined naive CD8 cells, a population that excluded terminally differentiated effector memory CD45RA+ cells. The table came from immunoSEQ multiplex PCR; TCRdb's copy has only in-frame clones and leaves some out. The sample lists roughly 2.1 million clones, around 93% occurring once. Sequencing was performed on naive CD8+ T cells from PBMCs. These TCRs come from a man between 18 and 29 years old in good health. Some clones in this sample may be carry-over from other donors' samples.

For this clone: The sample carries other DNA sequences with the same CDR3. The chain joins TRBV27 to TRBJ2-7; 11 nucleotides align to TRBD2. Germline values: CDR1 MNHEY, CDR2 SMNVEV (reference sequence). The CDR3 spans 15 residues. The ends lost 3 bases at V and 6 bases at J; junction bases unmatched: 7. The CDR3 region is CASSFLAGGPGEQYF. The CDR3 DNA sequence: TGTGCCAGCAGTTTCTTAGCGGGAGGGCCGGGCGAGCAGTACTTC.

The chain is built from TRBV7-3 and TRBJ2-3; weak D call: TRBD1 (5 bases). The length of the CDR3 is 15 residues. Germline values: CDR1 SGHTA, CDR2 FQGTGA. Trimming took 6 bases from V and 0 from J, leaving 13 bases between them. CDR3 coding DNA: TGTGCCAGCAGTTTTAGGGGCGAGAGCACAGATACGCAGTATTTT. It yields the protein CASSFRGESTDTQYF.

This chain connects TRBV6-5 to TRBJ2-1, with D possibly TRBD1 on 6 matching bases. Trimming pared 0 bases from V and 8 bases from J, leaving 11 bases between. Germline V gene sequence: CDR1 MNHEY, CDR2 SVGAGI. The CDR3 contains 14 residues. The CDR3 DNA is TGTGCCAGCAGTTACTCACCAGGGGCAGATGAGCAGTTCTTC. It yields the protein CASSYSPGADEQFF.

As for this clone: Additional DNA sequences in this sample encode the identical CDR3. This chain uses TRBV11-2 with TRBJ2-2, with unresolved D. Trimming pared 7 bases from V and 5 bases from J, leaving 5 bases between. CDR3 length equals 11 residues. Germline assignment: CDR1 SGHAT and CDR2 FQNNGV. In nucleotides, the CDR3 is TGTGCCAGCACCTTGACCGGGGAGCTGTTTTTT. It codes for CASTLTGELFF.

This clone has only one observation. This sequence joins TRBV28 and TRBJ2-3; 8 positions agree with TRBD2. The CDR3 loop spans 17 amino acids. The V segment lost 6 bases and the J segment 2 bases; nucleotides outside the gene matches: 13. Looked up from germline, CDR1 is MDHEN and CDR2 is SYDVKM. CDR3 amino acids: CASRTPLAGRVTDTQYF. CDR3 coding DNA: TGTGCCAGCAGGACGCCCTTAGCGGGAAGGGTCACAGATACGCAGTATTTT.

This clone was counted only a few times. CDR3 residues: CSVALGASTEAFF. The CDR3 DNA reads TGCAGCGTCGCTCTGGGGGCGAGCACTGAAGCTTTCTTT. The chain couples TRBV29-1 to TRBJ1-1, with D possibly being TRBD1 (6 bases). This CDR3 spans 13 amino acids. Per germline, CDR1 SQVTM and CDR2 ANQGSEA. V was shortened by 6 bases and J by 4 bases, with 15 bases between the two germline ends. Full variable domain (missing parts from reference TRBV29-1 and TRBJ1-1): SAVISQKPSRDICQRGTSLTIQCQVDSQVTMMFWYRQQPGQSLTLIATANQGSEATYESGFVIDKFPISRPNLTFSTLTVSNMSPEDSSIYLCSVALGASTEAFFGQGTRLTVV.

The chain recombines TRBV5-6 with TRBJ1-5; D may be TRBD1 (6 bases). The CDR3 consists of 14 residues. V shed 4 bases and J shed 3 bases, with 11 bases lying between them. Germline V gene lookup returns CDR1 SGHDT and CDR2 YYEEEE. CDR3 in amino acids: CASSATGYNQPQHF. The CDR3, as DNA: TGTGCCAGCAGCGCCACAGGGTACAATCAGCCCCAGCATTTT.

The genes are TRBV9 and TRBJ2-7, with D perhaps matching TRBD1 (6 bases). The CDR3 runs to 16 residues. Trimming stripped 4 bases from V and 2 bases from J, with 19 bases between. CDR1 and CDR2 (germline): SGDLS, YYNGEE. Here the CDR3 reads CASSPLRGGATYEQYF. The CDR3 DNA follows: TGTGCCAGCAGCCCCCTACGAGGGGGAGCGACCTACGAGCAGTACTTC.

V is TRBV5-8 and J is TRBJ1-5; D gene unclear. This CDR3 is built from 15 residues. Germline V gives CDR1 SGHTS, CDR2 YDEGEE. Deletions cut 2 bases from V and 2 bases from J, with 11 bases between. The CDR3 coding sequence is TGTGCCAGCAGCTTAGGCGGTCGTGGCAATCAGCCCCAGCATTTT. As protein: CASSLGGRGNQPQHF. Drawing the rest from reference TRBV5-8 and TRBJ1-5, the complete variable domain is EAGVTQSPTHLIKTRGQQATLRCSPISGHTSVYWYQQALGLGLQFLLWYDEGEERNRGNFPPRFSGRQFPNYSSELNVNALELEDSALYLCASSLGGRGNQPQHFGDGTRLSIL.

The chain links TRBV9 to TRBJ1-1; D remains ambiguous. The CDR3 has 16 amino acids. From germline, CDR1 is SGDLS and CDR2 YYNGEE. Trimming shortened V by 0 bases and J by 1 base, and 13 bases separated the two germline ends. The CDR3: CASSVAREGGNTEAFF. CDR3 DNA sequence: TGTGCCAGCAGCGTAGCTAGGGAGGGAGGGAACACTGAAGCTTTCTTT.

The chain links TRBV28 to TRBJ2-5, with unresolved D. The germline V gene encodes CDR1 MDHEN and CDR2 SYDVKM. This CDR3 region has 11 residues. V was shortened by 5 bases and J by 7 bases, with 8 bases between the two germline ends. The CDR3 here is CASSTSRTQYF. For the CDR3, the DNA is TGTGCCAGCAGTACCTCCCGGACCCAGTACTTC. The whole variable domain, remainder taken from reference TRBV28 and TRBJ2-5, is DVKVTQSSRYLVKRTGEKVFLECVQDMDHENMFWYRQDPGLGLRLIYFSYDVKMKEKGDIPEGYSVSREKKERFSLILESASTNQTSMYLCASSTSRTQYFGPGTRLLVL.

V gene TRBV27 combines with J gene TRBJ2-2; D perhaps matches TRBD2 (6 bases). Per germline, CDR1 MNHEY and CDR2 SMNVEV (reference sequence). CDR3 size: 18 residues. V lost 6 bases to trimming and J lost 0 bases, with 20 bases between them. CDR3 in amino acids: CASSELEGTHANTGELFF. The CDR3 DNA reads TGTGCCAGCAGCGAGCTGGAGGGAACTCACGCGAACACCGGGGAGCTGTTTTTT.

This clone has a single count. This chain uses TRBV6-5 with TRBJ2-1, with D perhaps TRBD2 (6 bases). Germline CDR1 reads MNHEY; CDR2 reads SVGAGI. The CDR3 extends over 14 amino acids. V lost 4 bases and J 1 base, leaving 8 bases between the germline ends. CDR3 sequence (DNA): TGTGCCAGCAGTTTAGGACTATCCTACAATGAGCAGTTCTTC. Its translation is CASSLGLSYNEQFF.

The V call is TRBV9, the J call TRBJ2-3; 7 bases align to TRBD2. Per the germline V gene, CDR1 is SGDLS and CDR2 is YYNGEE. The CDR3 runs to 16 residues. V was pared by 2 bases and J by 2 bases, with 8 bases of the junction left unmatched. CDR3 loop: CASSVPSGQHTDTQYF. CDR3 nucleotides: TGTGCCAGCAGCGTTCCTAGCGGTCAACACACAGATACGCAGTATTTT.

The chain has TRBV7-9 and TRBJ2-1, with 7 bases that match TRBD1. CDR1 is SEHNR and CDR2 is FQNEAQ in the germline V gene (reference sequence). The CDR3 extends over 15 amino acids. V shed 4 bases and J 7 bases; nucleotides not matched to a gene: 10. The CDR3 is CASSWGTRGLNEQFF. The CDR3 region has the DNA TGTGCCAGCAGCTGGGGTACCAGGGGGTTGAATGAGCAGTTCTTC.

The CDR3, as DNA: TGTGCCAGCAGCTACAGTAGCGGGAAGAACACCGGGGAGCTGTTTTTT. Amino acid sequence: CASSYSSGKNTGELFF. The V call is TRBV9, the J call TRBJ2-2; 8 bases agree with TRBD2. The germline CDR1 and CDR2 sequences are SGDLS and YYNGEE. The CDR3 spans 16 residues. V was clipped by 4 bases and J by 1 base; unmatched bases: 6.

This clone was counted once. V gene TRBV4-3 combines with J gene TRBJ2-2; 7 nucleotides agree with TRBD1. The CDR3 loop spans 17 amino acids. From germline, CDR1 is LGHNA and CDR2 YSLEER. Germline trimming cut 0 bases from V and 8 bases from J; bases unmatched to any gene: 12. Here the CDR3 reads CASSQETGFLVSGELFF. The CDR3 DNA reads as TGCGCCAGCAGCCAAGAGACAGGGTTCCTCGTTAGTGGGGAGCTGTTTTTT.

This clone was counted once. The chain has TRBV9 and TRBJ2-1; 7 nucleotides agree with TRBD2. V was clipped by 2 bases and J by 9 bases; unmatched bases: 8. The CDR3 extends over 14 amino acids. The germline CDR1 and CDR2 sequences are SGDLS and YYNGEE. The CDR3 loop is CASSVTGTTGEQFF. In DNA form, the CDR3 reads TGTGCCAGCAGCGTTACCGGGACTACGGGTGAGCAGTTCTTC.

This sequence joins TRBV11-2 and TRBJ2-7; 11 bases are shared with TRBD2. Germline trimming cut 2 bases from V and 4 bases from J; bases unmatched to any gene: 4. CDR3 length equals 15 residues. CDR1 and CDR2 (germline): SGHAT, FQNNGV. CDR3 in DNA: TGTGCCAGCAGCTTATTTTTAGCGGGAGGGTACGAGCAGTACTTC. Protein sequence: CASSLFLAGGYEQYF.

This chain links TRBV19 with TRBJ2-7; 16 bases agree with TRBD2. This CDR3 spans 15 amino acids. Germline CDR1 LNHDA, CDR2 SQIVND (reference sequence). The V gene end was trimmed by 4 bases and the J gene end by 5 bases; junction bases not matched to a gene: 2. CDR3 in DNA: TGTGCCAGTAGTACCGGGACTAGCGGGAGGGACGAGCAGTACTTC. Residues: CASSTGTSGRDEQYF. The entire variable domain, with the rest obtained from reference TRBV19 and TRBJ2-7, is as follows: DGGITQSPKYLFRKEGQNVTLSCEQNLNHDAMYWYRQDPGQGLRLIYYSQIVNDFQKGDIAEGYSVSREKKESFPLTVTSAQKNPTAFYLCASSTGTSGRDEQYFGPGTRLTVT.

The rearrangement joins TRBV30 to TRBJ1-2, with D possibly TRBD1 on 5 matching bases. This CDR3 contains 13 residues. Germline assignment: CDR1 GTSNPN and CDR2 SVGIG (reference sequence). V was trimmed by 4 bases and J by 5 bases, leaving 14 bases between them. For the CDR3, the DNA is TGTGCCTGGACACTTGGGGGAACGTATGGCTACACCTTC. Its translation: CAWTLGGTYGYTF.

The chain carries TRBV6-1 and TRBJ1-5; the D gene is possibly TRBD1 (6 bases). Germline CDR1 reads MNHNS; CDR2 reads SASEGT. The CDR3 contains 17 residues. The ends were cut back, 3 bases at V and 1 base at J, with 16 bases in the middle. CDR3 in amino acids: CASSDPLGGTSNQPQHF. DNA of the CDR3: TGTGCCAGCAGTGACCCCCTGGGGGGCACGAGCAATCAGCCCCAGCATTTT.

This chain uses TRBV2 with TRBJ2-5; D could derive from TRBD1 or TRBD2 (5 bases each). The J call may be wrong; the DNA end is better matched by TRBJ2-7. The V gene's germline CDR1 is SNHLY and CDR2 FYNNEI. The CDR3 is 13 amino acids. The CDR3 spells CARRDGSSYEQYF. The CDR3 nucleotides are TGTGCCAGGAGGGACGGTAGCTCCTACGAGCAGTACTTC.

This sequence joins TRBV28 and TRBJ2-5; D gene unclear. Trimming took off 6 bases at V and 10 bases at J, with 18 bases between the two ends. CDR1 and CDR2 (germline): MDHEN, SYDVKM. The CDR3 is 13 residues long. The CDR3 DNA reads TGTGCCAGCAGCCTAGATACCAAGATTAACCAGTACTTC. This gives the protein CASSLDTKINQYF. The full variable domain, rest sourced from reference TRBV28 and TRBJ2-5, is DVKVTQSSRYLVKRTGEKVFLECVQDMDHENMFWYRQDPGLGLRLIYFSYDVKMKEKGDIPEGYSVSREKKERFSLILESASTNQTSMYLCASSLDTKINQYFGPGTRLLVL.

This chain joins TRBV10-3 and TRBJ1-3; perhaps TRBD1 as D (6 bases). Germline CDR1 reads ENHRY; CDR2 reads SYGVKD. Trimming shortened V by 0 bases and J by 1 base, and 7 bases separated the two germline ends. This CDR3 has 15 residues. CDR3 loop: CAISESTGSGNTIYF. The CDR3 DNA sequence: TGTGCCATCAGTGAGTCTACAGGGTCTGGAAACACCATATATTTT.

The rearrangement uses TRBV19 and TRBJ2-1; a weak D match, TRBD1 (5 bases). Germline V gene lookup returns CDR1 LNHDA and CDR2 SQIVND (reference sequence). V lost 7 bases and J lost 1, with 11 bases in between. The CDR3 consists of 14 residues. For the CDR3, the DNA is TGTGCCAGTACCCAGGGTGGGTCCTACAATGAGCAGTTCTTC. Residues: CASTQGGSYNEQFF.

J is TRBJ2-3 and V is TRBV4-2; D is perhaps TRBD1 (5 bases). This CDR3 is built from 14 residues. Trimming took 1 base from V and 3 from J, leaving 8 bases between them. Germline V gene data show CDR1 as LGHNA and CDR2 as YNFKEQ. In nucleotides, the CDR3 is TGTGCCAGCAGCCAAGTCGGACAAACAGATACGCAGTATTTT. It codes for CASSQVGQTDTQYF.